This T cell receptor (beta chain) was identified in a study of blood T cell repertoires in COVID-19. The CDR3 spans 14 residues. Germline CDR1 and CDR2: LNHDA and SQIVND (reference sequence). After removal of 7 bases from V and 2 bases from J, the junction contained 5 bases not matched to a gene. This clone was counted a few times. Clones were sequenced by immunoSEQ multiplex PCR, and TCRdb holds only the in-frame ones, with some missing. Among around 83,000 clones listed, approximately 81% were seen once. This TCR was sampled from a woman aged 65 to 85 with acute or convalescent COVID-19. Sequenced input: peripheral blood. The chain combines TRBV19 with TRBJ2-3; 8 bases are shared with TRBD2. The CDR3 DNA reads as TGTGCCAGTAATACGGGAGGGATCACAGATACGCAGTATTTT. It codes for CASNTGGITDTQYF.